Shown below are 31 T cell receptor beta chains from a single sample sequenced in a study of cytomegalovirus exposure and HLA in healthy donors. Amplification used 60 Vbeta primers and 13 Jbeta primers. Libraries were prepared by immunoSEQ multiplex PCR; TCRdb keeps only in-frame clonotypes and omits some of them. The sample lists roughly 52,000 clones; 70% to 80% were seen once. The sequenced sample was PBMCs. The receptors originated from a female donor in good health and CMV-seronegative.

CDR3 sequence: CASSEFVSYSYEQYF. The CDR3 DNA reads TGTGCCAGCAGTGAATTCGTTAGTTACTCCTACGAGCAGTACTTC. The gene calls are TRBV25-1 and TRBJ2-7; unclear D gene. Germline V gene sequence: CDR1 MGHDK, CDR2 SYGVNS. The CDR3 is 15 residues long. The ends were cut back, 1 base at V and 0 bases at J, with 10 bases in the middle.

The chain is built from TRBV10-3 and TRBJ2-5; 9 nucleotides align to TRBD1. Per the germline V gene, CDR1 is ENHRY and CDR2 is SYGVKD. The trim removed 4 bases at V and 4 bases at J, leaving 7 bases unmatched. CDR3 length: 15 amino acids. Written as DNA, the CDR3 is TGTGCCATCAGTGGAGCCGGACAGGGGCGAGAGACCCAGTACTTC. This gives the protein CAISGAGQGRETQYF.

The chain employs TRBV19 and TRBJ1-6; D unclear. Looked up from germline, CDR1 is LNHDA and CDR2 is SQIVND (reference sequence). CDR3 length: 16 residues. The ends were cut back, 7 bases at V and 4 bases at J, with 17 bases in the middle. The DNA of the CDR3 is TGTGCCAGTACCGTTGCAGGACTTTCTTATAATTCACCCCTCCACTTT. This codes for CASTVAGLSYNSPLHF.

The J gene is TRBJ2-5, the V gene TRBV7-2, with a possible D match to TRBD2 (6 bases). Germline CDR1 and CDR2: SGHTA and FQGNSA. This CDR3 has 15 amino acids. V was clipped by 4 bases and J by 0 bases, with 12 bases between them. DNA for the CDR3: TGTGCCAGCAGCTCTAGCCGGGGGAACCAAGAGACCCAGTACTTC. This translates into CASSSSRGNQETQYF.

The chain carries TRBV5-1 and TRBJ2-1; no definite D call. CDR1 and CDR2 from the germline V gene are SGHRS and YFSETQ. The V and J ends lost 5 bases and 4 bases respectively, with 13 bases between them. This CDR3 comprises 14 residues. The CDR3 nucleotides are TGCGCCAGCAGTCGAGGCGCTACTTACAATGAGCAGTTCTTC. Amino acids: CASSRGATYNEQFF. Variable domain in full (rest from reference TRBV5-1 and TRBJ2-1): KAGVTQTPRYLIKTRGQQVTLSCSPISGHRSVSWYQQTPGQGLQFLFEYFSETQRNKGNFPGRFSGRQFSNSRSEMNVSTLELGDSALYLCASSRGATYNEQFFGPGTRLTVL.

V is TRBV9 and J is TRBJ2-2; 7 bases are shared with TRBD1. There are 16 residues in the CDR3. Germline CDR1 and CDR2: SGDLS and YYNGEE. Trimming at V came to 4 bases and at J to 7 bases, leaving 13 bases not matched to a gene. The DNA for the CDR3 is TGTGCCAGCAGCTCAAGAGCGACAGGGTACGACGGGGAGCTGTTTTTT. Translated, it gives CASSSRATGYDGELFF. Complete variable domain (other parts from reference TRBV9 and TRBJ2-2): DSGVTQTPKHLITATGQRVTLRCSPRSGDLSVYWYQQSLDQGLQFLIQYYNGEERAKGNILERFSAQQFPDLHSELNLSSLELGDSALYFCASSSRATGYDGELFFGEGSRLTVL.

The chain recombines TRBV12-5 with TRBJ2-1; D is perhaps TRBD1 (6 bases). The CDR3 spans 15 residues. Germline V gene sequence: CDR1 LGHNT, CDR2 FRNRAP. The V end lost 5 bases, the J end lost 0 bases, and 11 bases lay between the germline ends. The CDR3 region has the DNA TGTGCTAGTGGTCCGGGACAAAGCTCCTACAATGAGCAGTTCTTC. Translation: CASGPGQSSYNEQFF.

The chain links TRBV30 to TRBJ1-5; D unresolved. Germline V gene lookup returns CDR1 GTSNPN and CDR2 SVGIG (reference sequence). The CDR3 has 13 amino acids. Trimming took 2 bases from V and 3 from J, leaving 8 bases between them. In DNA, the CDR3 is TGTGCCTGGAGTCGGGATTCCAATCAGCCCCAGCATTTT. Its translation is CAWSRDSNQPQHF. The full variable domain, in which reference TRBV30 and TRBJ1-5 provide the parts outside the CDR3, is SQTIHQWPATLVQPVGSPLSLECTVEGTSNPNLYWYRQAAGRGLQLLFYSVGIGQISSEVPQNLSASRPQDRQFILSSKKLLLSDSGFYLCAWSRDSNQPQHFGDGTRLSIL.

The rearrangement links TRBV4-2 to TRBJ2-7; possibly TRBD1 for D (6 bases). Germline CDR1 reads LGHNA; CDR2 reads YNFKEQ. This CDR3 comprises 16 residues. V lost 1 base to trimming and J lost 6 bases, with 19 bases between them. The DNA for the CDR3 is TGTGCCAGCAGCCAAGTTCCCCTAACAGGGCGAGGCGAGCAGTACTTC. Translated, it gives CASSQVPLTGRGEQYF.

V gene TRBV6-7 combines with J gene TRBJ1-1, with D perhaps TRBD1 (5 bases). TRBV6-7 carries the ORF label, with uncertain function. The V end was cut by 0 bases, the J end by 1 base, with 15 bases between. This CDR3 region has 17 residues. The CDR3: CASSYSRDYRENTEAFF. As DNA, the CDR3 is TGTGCCAGCAGTTACTCGAGGGACTACCGCGAGAACACTGAAGCTTTCTTT.

The chain has TRBV29-1 and TRBJ1-1; no reliable D call. Germline V lookup: CDR1 SQVTM, CDR2 ANQGSEA. The CDR3 is 14 residues long. With 7 bases removed from V and 4 bases from J, the gap between germline ends came to 19 bases. CDR3 sequence: CSATKHREGTEAFF. CDR3 nucleotide sequence: TGCAGCGCCACGAAACACCGGGAAGGCACTGAAGCTTTCTTT.

The table lists this clone with a count of one. This rearrangement joins TRBV6-1 to TRBJ2-7; a possible D gene is TRBD2 (7 bases). The V gene lost 6 bases and the J gene lost 3 bases, with 15 bases spanning the gap. Germline loops: CDR1 MNHNS, CDR2 SASEGT. The CDR3 covers 14 residues. The DNA for the CDR3 is TGTGCCAGCAGCGCAGGGGAGGGCGGCTACGAGCAGTACTTC. Amino acids: CASSAGEGGYEQYF.

This chain links TRBV7-8 with TRBJ2-1, with 8 bases identical to TRBD2. V lost 8 bases, J lost 6 bases, and 9 bases stayed unmatched. CDR1 and CDR2 from the germline V gene are SGHVS and FQNEAQ. This CDR3 spans 14 amino acids. In DNA form, the CDR3 reads TGTGCCAGCCGGGAGGGGCCCCTTTTCAATGAGCAGTTCTTC. Protein product: CASREGPLFNEQFF. Supplemented by reference TRBV7-8 and TRBJ2-1, the full variable domain reads GAGVSQSPRYKVAKRGQDVALRCDPISGHVSLFWYQQALGQGPEFLTYFQNEAQLDKSGLPSDRFFAERPEGSVSTLKIQRTQQEDSAVYLCASREGPLFNEQFFGPGTRLTVL.

The chain joins TRBV27 to TRBJ2-3, with D perhaps matching TRBD2 (7 bases). The CDR3 extends over 15 amino acids. V lost 1 base, J lost 1 base, and 9 bases lay in between. The germline V gene has CDR1 MNHEY and CDR2 SMNVEV (reference sequence). The CDR3 region has the DNA TGTGCCAGCAGTTTATTGGGGGGGCGCACAGATACGCAGTATTTT. It translates to CASSLLGGRTDTQYF.

The chain employs TRBV14 and TRBJ2-7, with TRBD1 as a possible D gene (5 bases). The length of the CDR3 is 18 residues. In germline, CDR1 is SGHDN, CDR2 FVKESK. V was trimmed by 1 base and J by 0 bases, leaving 19 bases between them. CDR3 DNA: TGTGCCAGCAGCCAAGTCAGGGCCGGGCTCCTGAGCTCCTACGAGCAGTACTTC. Its protein is CASSQVRAGLLSSYEQYF.

The gene calls are TRBV25-1 and TRBJ1-1, with 7 bases fitting TRBD1. The junction had 11 bases not matched to a gene; V was cut back by 2 bases and J by 2 bases. This CDR3 contains 17 residues. Germline V lookup: CDR1 MGHDK, CDR2 SYGVNS. The CDR3 coding sequence is TGTGCCAGCAGTGAAACCGACAGGGTAGGTGGTAACACTGAAGCTTTCTTT. Its protein is CASSETDRVGGNTEAFF.

The chain carries TRBV2 and TRBJ1-5, with TRBD1 identical over 7 bases. The V and J ends lost 7 bases and 0 bases, in that order; junction bases with no gene match: 6. The CDR3 is 15 amino acids. Germline CDR1 SNHLY, CDR2 FYNNEI. The CDR3 spells CASNRQGASNQPQHF. The CDR3 nucleotides are TGTGCCAGCAACAGACAGGGAGCTAGCAATCAGCCCCAGCATTTT.

The genes are TRBV6-5 and TRBJ1-2; the match to TRBD1 covers 10 bases. The CDR3 spans 16 residues. Germline V lookup: CDR1 MNHEY, CDR2 SVGAGI. With V trimmed by 1 base and J by 3 bases, 5 bases remained unmatched. As DNA, the CDR3 is TGTGCCAGCAGTTACTTTCCCGGGACAGGGGACTATGGCTACACCTTC. It translates to CASSYFPGTGDYGYTF.

The chain couples TRBV18 to TRBJ2-1; TRBD1 agrees at 9 bases. CDR1 and CDR2 from the germline V gene are KGHSH and LQKENI. The J segment lost 9 bases and the V segment lost 1 base, leaving 7 bases of the junction unmatched. This CDR3 spans 15 amino acids. The CDR3, as DNA: TGTGCCAGCTCACCACTAACAGGGGGCGCTGGTGAGCAGTTCTTC. Translation: CASSPLTGGAGEQFF.

This clone was observed a handful of times. The rearrangement uses TRBV12-5 and TRBJ2-1, with 8 bases lining up with TRBD1. Germline trimming cut 5 bases from V and 8 bases from J; bases unmatched to any gene: 2. The CDR3 runs 12 residues. Germline V CDR1 and CDR2: LGHNT, FRNRAP. The CDR3 protein is CASGPDRDEQFF. CDR3 sequence (DNA): TGTGCTAGTGGTCCGGACAGGGATGAGCAGTTCTTC.

This clone was recorded once. The chain is built from TRBV2 and TRBJ2-1, with a weak D call TRBD2 (6 bases). Germline V gene data show CDR1 as SNHLY and CDR2 as FYNNEI. This CDR3 is built from 16 residues. Trimming took off 4 bases at V and 7 bases at J, with 20 bases between the two ends. DNA of the CDR3: TGTGCCAGCAGTGGCTGGGGAGGTCGGGGGTCTAATGAGCAGTTCTTC. Its protein is CASSGWGGRGSNEQFF.

The chain employs TRBV7-2 and TRBJ1-2; D ambiguous. CDR3 length: 12 amino acids. Trimming pared 5 bases from V and 8 bases from J, leaving 12 bases between. Per the germline V gene, CDR1 is SGHTA and CDR2 is FQGNSA. CDR3: CASSLTAGGYTF. The DNA for the CDR3 is TGTGCCAGCAGCCTCACAGCTGGCGGCTACACCTTC.

This chain connects TRBV7-2 to TRBJ1-4; tentative D call: TRBD1 (5 bases). V was shortened by 4 bases and J by 2 bases, with 11 bases between the two germline ends. Germline CDR1 is SGHTA and CDR2 is FQGNSA. CDR3 size: 15 residues. CDR3 sequence reads: CASSWGGGTNEKLFF. The CDR3 DNA reads TGTGCCAGCAGCTGGGGCGGGGGGACTAATGAAAAACTGTTTTTT. Full variable domain (outside the CDR3, taken from reference TRBV7-2 and TRBJ1-4): GAGVSQSPSNKVTEKGKDVELRCDPISGHTALYWYRQSLGQGLEFLIYFQGNSAPDKSGLPSDRFSAERTGGSVSTLTIQRTQQEDSAVYLCASSWGGGTNEKLFFGSGTQLSVL.

The chain links TRBV6-5 to TRBJ2-1; 9 nucleotides match TRBD2. J lost 7 bases, V lost 1 base, and 5 bases had no gene match. The CDR3 covers 15 residues. Germline values: CDR1 MNHEY, CDR2 SVGAGI. CDR3 DNA sequence: TGTGCCAGCAGTTACTGGGCGGGGGGGCTTAATGAGCAGTTCTTC. Protein product: CASSYWAGGLNEQFF.

The genes are TRBV6-1 and TRBJ2-4; 12 bases agree with TRBD1. Germline V gene sequence: CDR1 MNHNS, CDR2 SASEGT. The V and J ends lost 0 bases and 9 bases, in that order; junction bases with no gene match: 6. The CDR3 runs 16 residues. In nucleotides, the CDR3 is TGTGCCAGCAGTGAAGCGGCCGGGACAGGGGGCACCATTCAGTACTTC. It specifies CASSEAAGTGGTIQYF.

This clone was detected a few times. This rearrangement joins TRBV6-1 to TRBJ2-2; 7 nucleotides agree with TRBD1. This CDR3 spans 15 amino acids. The ends lost 0 bases at V and 4 bases at J; junction bases unmatched: 2. Germline CDR1 is MNHNS and CDR2 is SASEGT. The CDR3 spells CASSEAPGGTGELFF. In DNA form, the CDR3 reads TGTGCCAGCAGTGAAGCCCCAGGGGGCACCGGGGAGCTGTTTTTT.

The gene calls are TRBV5-1 and TRBJ1-1, with D hard to call. Germline values: CDR1 SGHRS, CDR2 YFSETQ. The CDR3 has 14 amino acids. The V end was cut by 1 base, the J end by 1 base, with 8 bases between. The CDR3 loop is CASSLKRENTEAFF. DNA of the CDR3: TGCGCCAGCAGCTTGAAGCGGGAGAACACTGAAGCTTTCTTT.

The rearrangement uses TRBV6-6 and TRBJ2-3; 8 bases match TRBD2. After removal of 2 bases from V and 6 bases from J, the junction contained 7 bases not matched to a gene. The germline gives CDR1 MNHNY, CDR2 SVGAGI (reference sequence). CDR3 length: 15 residues. The CDR3 DNA reads as TGTGCCAGCAGTTACCCCGCCGGGGGGGTTGATACGCAGTATTTT. Translating gives CASSYPAGGVDTQYF.

The genes are TRBV5-1 and TRBJ1-1; 8 bases agree with TRBD1. The CDR3 is made up of 15 amino acids. V lost 3 bases to trimming and J lost 5 bases; unmatched junction nucleotides: 9. Germline CDR1 reads SGHRS; CDR2 reads YFSETQ. CDR3 protein: CASSYPDREVTEAFF. The CDR3 DNA reads as TGCGCCAGCAGCTATCCGGACAGGGAGGTTACTGAAGCTTTCTTT.

The chain has TRBV18 and TRBJ1-2, with a possible D match to TRBD1 (6 bases). This CDR3 is 14 amino acids long. V dropped 6 bases and J dropped 2 bases, with 13 bases sitting between them. From germline, CDR1 is KGHSH and CDR2 LQKENI. Written as DNA, the CDR3 is TGTGCCAGCTCTCCCGGGACAATCAACTATGGCTACACCTTC. Residues: CASSPGTINYGYTF.

This chain connects TRBV7-9 to TRBJ1-5; the D is unclear. Trimming cost V 1 base and J 5 bases, with 12 bases left between them. CDR3 length: 15 residues. Germline lookup yields CDR1 SEHNR and CDR2 FQNEAQ (reference sequence). CDR3 sequence (DNA): TGTGCCAGCAGCTTAGAAGGCGCCGAGGATCAGCCCCAGCATTTT. This encodes CASSLEGAEDQPQHF.